This T cell receptor (beta chain) was sequenced for a study of human T cells and chemical hapten exposure. Study-level information: TCR yield per sample varied, mainly due to pooled library volumes. Whole-study results and caveats: PT1 expanded TCR counts correlated positively with patch test score. No shift was seen in TCRs above 1 in 1000 frequency with DPC sensitization.

In the case of this clonotype: Its specificity is not known.

Time point given: patch test 1, 2 weeks after DPC sensitization. Regarding treatment: therapeutic diphenylcyclopropenone sensitization with weekly scalp DPC. Per the original methods: Counts of TCRs in each sample centred on a median of approximately 100,000 and extended from approximately 20,000 to 700,000. TCRdb reanalysed the RACE reads using MiXCR and keeps one entry per CDR3 protein. The V and J calls were not made by the authors but by TCRdb's processing. The sample lists 150,000 or so distinct CDR3 sequences; approximately 15% were seen once. The clonotype originates from a woman in her 30s with alopecia areata. Some clones in this sample may be carry-over from other donors' samples. This material consisted of whole blood, taken in connection with sensitization to the hapten diphenylcyclopropenone (DPC).

CDR3 nucleotide sequence: TGTGCCAGCAGCTTAGCGGAGGCACCCCTCCACTTT. Translating it yields CASSLAEAPLHF. This chain connects TRBV28 to TRBJ1-6; no clear D. CDR1 is MDHEN and CDR2 is SYDVKM in the germline V gene. Trimming removed 6 bases from V and 11 bases from J, with 11 bases in between. The CDR3 loop spans 12 amino acids.